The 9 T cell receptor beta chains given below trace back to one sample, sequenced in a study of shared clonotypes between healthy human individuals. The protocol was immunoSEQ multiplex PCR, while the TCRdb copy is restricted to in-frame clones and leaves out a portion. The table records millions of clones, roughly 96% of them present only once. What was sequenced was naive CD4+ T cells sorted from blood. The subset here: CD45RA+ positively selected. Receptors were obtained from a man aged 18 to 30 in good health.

The CDR3 loop is CASSTFRDSPYEQYF. CDR3 DNA: TGTGCCAGCAGTACTTTCCGGGACAGCCCCTACGAGCAGTACTTC. This rearrangement joins TRBV6-5 to TRBJ2-7; TRBD1 aligns across 7 bases. Looked up from germline, CDR1 is MNHEY and CDR2 is SVGAGI. This CDR3 comprises 15 residues. Trimming cost V 5 bases and J 2 bases; bases outside gene matches: 9.

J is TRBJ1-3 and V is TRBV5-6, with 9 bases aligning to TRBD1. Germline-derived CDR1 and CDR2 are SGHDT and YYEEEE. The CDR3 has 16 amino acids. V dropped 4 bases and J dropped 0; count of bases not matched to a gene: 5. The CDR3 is CASSPTGGASGNTIYF. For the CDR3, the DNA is TGTGCCAGCAGCCCGACAGGGGGGGCCTCTGGAAACACCATATATTTT.

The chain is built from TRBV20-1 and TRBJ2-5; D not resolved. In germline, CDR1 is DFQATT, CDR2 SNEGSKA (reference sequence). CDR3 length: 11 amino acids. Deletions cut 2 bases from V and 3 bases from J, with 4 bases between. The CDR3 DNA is TGCAGTGCTAGACTCAAAGAGACCCAGTACTTC. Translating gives CSARLKETQYF.

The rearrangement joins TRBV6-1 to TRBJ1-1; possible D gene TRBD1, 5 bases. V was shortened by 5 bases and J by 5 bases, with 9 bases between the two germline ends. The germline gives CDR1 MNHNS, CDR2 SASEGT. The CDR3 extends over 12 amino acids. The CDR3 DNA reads TGTGCCAGCAGTTGGGCAGGGACTGAAGCTTTCTTT. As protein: CASSWAGTEAFF.

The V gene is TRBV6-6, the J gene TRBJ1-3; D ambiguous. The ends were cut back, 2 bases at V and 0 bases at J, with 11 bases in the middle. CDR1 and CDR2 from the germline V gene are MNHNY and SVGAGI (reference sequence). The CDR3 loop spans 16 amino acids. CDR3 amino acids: CASSYPSGTSGNTIYF. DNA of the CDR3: TGTGCCAGCAGTTACCCTTCAGGTACCTCTGGAAACACCATATATTTT.

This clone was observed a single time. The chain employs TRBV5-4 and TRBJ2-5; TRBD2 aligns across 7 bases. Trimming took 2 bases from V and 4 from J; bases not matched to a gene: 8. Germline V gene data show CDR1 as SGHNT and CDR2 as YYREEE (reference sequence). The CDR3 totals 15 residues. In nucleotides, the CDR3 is TGTGCCAGCAGCTTCGGTGGGAGGGCTTCAGAGACCCAGTACTTC. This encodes CASSFGGRASETQYF.

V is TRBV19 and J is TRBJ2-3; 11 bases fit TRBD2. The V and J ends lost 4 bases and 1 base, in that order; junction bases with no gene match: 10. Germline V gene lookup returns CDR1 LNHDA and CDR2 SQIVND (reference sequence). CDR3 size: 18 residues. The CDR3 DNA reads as TGTGCCAGTAGTAGGATAGCGGGGGGGCCGGTTGGCACAGATACGCAGTATTTT. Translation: CASSRIAGGPVGTDTQYF.

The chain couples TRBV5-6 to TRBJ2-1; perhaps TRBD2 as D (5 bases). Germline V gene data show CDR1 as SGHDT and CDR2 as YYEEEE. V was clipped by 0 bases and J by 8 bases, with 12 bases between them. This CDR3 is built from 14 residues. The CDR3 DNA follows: TGTGCCAGCAGCTTGGATCTCGGCGGGCATGAGCAGTTCTTC. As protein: CASSLDLGGHEQFF. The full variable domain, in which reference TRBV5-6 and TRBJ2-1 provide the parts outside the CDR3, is DAGVTQSPTHLIKTRGQQVTLRCSPKSGHDTVSWYQQALGQGPQFIFQYYEEEERQRGNFPDRFSGHQFPNYSSELNVNALLLGDSALYLCASSLDLGGHEQFFGPGTRLTVL.

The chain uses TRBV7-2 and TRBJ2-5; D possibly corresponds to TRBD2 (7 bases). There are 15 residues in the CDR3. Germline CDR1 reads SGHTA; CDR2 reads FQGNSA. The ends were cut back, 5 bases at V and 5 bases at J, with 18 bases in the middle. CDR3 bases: TGTGCCAGCAGCGTTACTAGGGGGGGAGCGGAGACCCAGTACTTC. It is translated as CASSVTRGGAETQYF.